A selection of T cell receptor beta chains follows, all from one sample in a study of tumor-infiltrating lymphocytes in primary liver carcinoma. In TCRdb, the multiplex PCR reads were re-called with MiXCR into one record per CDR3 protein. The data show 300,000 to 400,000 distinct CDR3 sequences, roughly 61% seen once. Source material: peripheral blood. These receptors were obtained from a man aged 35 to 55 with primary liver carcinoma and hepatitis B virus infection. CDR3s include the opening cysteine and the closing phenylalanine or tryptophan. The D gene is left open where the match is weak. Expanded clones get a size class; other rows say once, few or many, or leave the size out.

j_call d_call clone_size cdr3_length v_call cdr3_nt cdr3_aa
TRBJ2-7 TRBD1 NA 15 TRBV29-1 TGCAACGTAAGCACCTACGGGACAGGGCCCTACGAGCAGTACTTC CNVSTYGTGPYEQYF
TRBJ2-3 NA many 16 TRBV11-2 TGTGCCAGCAGCTTTAAACTAGGGGGAAACACAGATACGCAGTATTTT CASSFKLGGNTDTQYF
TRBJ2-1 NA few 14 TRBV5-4 TGTGCCAGCAGCCCTCAGGGGTTCTACAATGAGCAGTTCTTC CASSPQGFYNEQFF
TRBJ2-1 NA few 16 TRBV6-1 TGTGCCAGCAGTGAAGCGCGGAGGGATTGGTACAATGAGCAGTTCTTC CASSEARRDWYNEQFF
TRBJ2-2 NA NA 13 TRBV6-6 TGTGCCAGCAGTCTCGGGTATTGCGGGGAGTTGTTTTTT CASSLGYCGELFF
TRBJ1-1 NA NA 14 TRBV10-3 TGTGCCATCAGGCGGGACACCACAAGCACTGAAGCTTTCTTT CAIRRDTTSTEAFF
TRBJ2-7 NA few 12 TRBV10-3 TGTGCCATCAGTGCACAGGGCTACGAGCAGTACTTC CAISAQGYEQYF
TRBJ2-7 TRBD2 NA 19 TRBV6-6 TGTGCCAGCAGTTACCTCAAAGGAAATAGCGGGGGGCACTCCTACGAGCAGTACTTC CASSYLKGNSGGHSYEQYF
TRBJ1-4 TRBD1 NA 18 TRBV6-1 TGTGCCAGCAGTGAAGGGCCGGGGACAGGGATCACTAATGAAAAACTGTTTTTT CASSEGPGTGITNEKLFF
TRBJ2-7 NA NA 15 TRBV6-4 TGTGCCAGCAGTGACGAGGCAGGCAGGGGCTACGAGCAGTACTTC CASSDEAGRGYEQYF
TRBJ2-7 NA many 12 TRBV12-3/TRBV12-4 TGTGCCAGCAGCTCCGTAGGATACGAGCAGTACTTC CASSSVGYEQYF
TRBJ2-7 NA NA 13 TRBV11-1 TGTGCCAGCAGCTTTGGCACCACCTACGAGCAGTATTTC CASSFGTTYEQYF
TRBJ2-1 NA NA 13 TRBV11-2 TGTGCCAACAGCCCCGACATGGGGAGTGAGCAGTCCTTC CANSPDMGSEQSF
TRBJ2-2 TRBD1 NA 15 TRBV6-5 TGTGCCAGCAGTTGCCACAGGGGGAACACCGGGGAGCTGTTTTTT CASSCHRGNTGELFF
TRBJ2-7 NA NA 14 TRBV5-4 TGTGTCAGCAGCAAACAGGGCGTGGACCTCGAGCAGTACTTC CVSSKQGVDLEQYF
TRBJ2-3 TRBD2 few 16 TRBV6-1 TGTGCCAGCAGTGAGCCGGGAGGAAGGCGGCTAGATACGCAGTATTTT CASSEPGGRRLDTQYF
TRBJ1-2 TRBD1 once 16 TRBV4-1 TGCGCCAGCGGCCCCTCGGCGGGACAGGGATACTATGGCTACACCTTC CASGPSAGQGYYGYTF
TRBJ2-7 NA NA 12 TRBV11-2 TGTGCCAGCAGCTCTTCTTGGATGGAGCAGTACTTC CASSSSWMEQYF
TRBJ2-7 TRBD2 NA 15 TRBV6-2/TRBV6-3 TGTGCCAGCAGTTACGGGGCGGGAGGGGTCCACGAGCAGTACTTC CASSYGAGGVHEQYF
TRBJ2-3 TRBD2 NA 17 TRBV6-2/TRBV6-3 TGTGCCAGCAGTTACGACACTAGCGGGAGGCGCACAGGTACGCAGTATTTT CASSYDTSGRRTGTQYF
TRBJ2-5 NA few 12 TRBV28 TGTGCCAGCTCCCAGGGGCCGGAGGCCCAGTACTTC CASSQGPEAQYF
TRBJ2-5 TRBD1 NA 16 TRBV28 TGTCCCAGCAGTTCCTGGTCCCGACAGGGGGGAGAGACCCAGTACTTC CPSSSWSRQGGETQYF
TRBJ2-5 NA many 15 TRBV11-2 TGTGCCAGCAGCTTATCGGGGGGAGGGGGGGAGACCCAGTACTTC CASSLSGGGGETQYF
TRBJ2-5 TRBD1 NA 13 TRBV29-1 TGCAGCGTGGAGAGGACAGGGCAAGAGACCCAGTGCTTC CSVERTGQETQCF
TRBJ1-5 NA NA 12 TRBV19 TGTGCCAGTAGTATAGAAAATCAGCCCCAGCATTTT CASSIENQPQHF
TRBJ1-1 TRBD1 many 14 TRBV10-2 TGCGCCAGCAGTGTACCAGGGGGGTCGCAGACGGCTTTCTTT CASSVPGGSQTAFF
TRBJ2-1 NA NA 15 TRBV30 TGTGCCTGGAGTCCGGCTAGCGAGTTCTATAATGAGCAGTTCTTC CAWSPASEFYNEQFF
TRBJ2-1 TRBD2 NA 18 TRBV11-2 TGTGCCAGCAGCCCCGGGACTAGTGGGAGGGCCTCCTACAAAGAGCAGTTCTTC CASSPGTSGRASYKEQFF
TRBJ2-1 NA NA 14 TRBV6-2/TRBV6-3 TGTGCCAGCTCTCTTGGCGGAAGAGTCAATGAGCAGTTCTTC CASSLGGRVNEQFF
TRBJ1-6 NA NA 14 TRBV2 TGTGCCAGCAGTCGGAGGGCACAGGCTTCACCCCTCCACTTT CASSRRAQASPLHF
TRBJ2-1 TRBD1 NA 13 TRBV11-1 TGTGCCAGTATCTGGACAGGCTACAATGAGCAGTTCTTC CASIWTGYNEQFF
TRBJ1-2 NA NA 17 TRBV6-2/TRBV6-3 TGTGCCAGCACCACCGGGACGGGGAATATAATTAACTATGGCTACACCTTC CASTTGTGNIINYGYTF
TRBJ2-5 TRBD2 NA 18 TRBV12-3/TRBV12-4 TGTGCCAGCACCACGCGGGTATCCGAGACTAGCGTAAAAGAGGCCCAGTACTTC CASTTRVSETSVKEAQYF
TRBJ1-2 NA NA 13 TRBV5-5 TGTGCCAGCAGTTCAGACAGGAACTATGGCTTCACCTTC CASSSDRNYGFTF
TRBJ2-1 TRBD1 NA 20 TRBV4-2 TGTGCCAGCAGCCAAAATCCTCGGACAGGGGGCTCCCTCCCCCACAATGAGCAGTTCTTC CASSQNPRTGGSLPHNEQFF
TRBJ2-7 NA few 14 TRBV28 TGTGCCAGCAGTTTATTAGGCGGGGATTCTGAGCAGTACTTC CASSLLGGDSEQYF
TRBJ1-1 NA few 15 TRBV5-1 TGCGCCAGCAGCTTGGCCGGGACACCCGACACTGAAGCTTTCTTT CASSLAGTPDTEAFF
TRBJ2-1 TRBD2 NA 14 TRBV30 TGTGCCCGGATGAGCGGGAGTGGGTACAATGAGCAGTTCTTC CARMSGSGYNEQFF
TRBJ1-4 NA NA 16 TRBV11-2 TGTGCCAGCAGCTCTTTTCGTGATGGGGCGGGGGAAAAACTGTTTTTC CASSSFRDGAGEKLFF
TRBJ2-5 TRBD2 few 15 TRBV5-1 TGCGCCAGCAGCTGGGGACTAGCGGGAGTGGAGACCCAGTACTTC CASSWGLAGVETQYF
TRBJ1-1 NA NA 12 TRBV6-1 TGTGCCAGCAGGTCGGGATGCCCAAGGGCTTTCTTT CASRSGCPRAFF
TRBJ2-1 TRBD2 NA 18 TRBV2 TGTGCCAGCTGTGAATCAGCCCGAAAAGCGGGAGGGCCTAATGAGCAGTTCTTC CASCESARKAGGPNEQFF
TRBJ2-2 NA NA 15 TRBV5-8 TGTGCCAGCAGCTTCACCGGGTTGAACACCGGGGAGCTGCTTTTT CASSFTGLNTGELLF
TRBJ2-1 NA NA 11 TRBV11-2 TGTGCCGGGAGCTTTTTGGGTGAGCAGTTCTTC CAGSFLGEQFF
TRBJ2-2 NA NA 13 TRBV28 TGTGCCAGTTTCTCAGGGGCTATCGGGGAACTGTTTTTT CASFSGAIGELFF
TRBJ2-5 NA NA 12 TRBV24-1 TGTGCCACCGGGGACGGTTTGGGGACCCAGTACTTC CATGDGLGTQYF
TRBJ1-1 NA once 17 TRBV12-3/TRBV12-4 TGTGCCAGCAGCCCAGGGTGGGGCAGGGCTGTGAACACTGAAGCTTTCTTT CASSPGWGRAVNTEAFF
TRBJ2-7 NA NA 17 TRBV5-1 TGCGCCAGTAGCTTGGAGAGCGGGACAGGTTTGACCTACGAGCAGTATTTC CASSLESGTGLTYEQYF
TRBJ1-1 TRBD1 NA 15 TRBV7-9 TGTGCCAGCAGCTTGAACGGACAGGGGTATACTGAAGCTTTCTTT CASSLNGQGYTEAFF
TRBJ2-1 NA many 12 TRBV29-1 TGCAGCGAAGGGACAAACTACAATGAGCAGTTCTTC CSEGTNYNEQFF
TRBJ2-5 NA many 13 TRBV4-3 TGCGCCAGCAGCCAAGCCTTAGGAGAGACCCAGTACTTC CASSQALGETQYF
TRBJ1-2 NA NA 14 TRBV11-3 TGTGCCAGCAGCAAACAGGAAGACTTCTATGGCTACATCTTC CASSKQEDFYGYIF